This T cell receptor beta chain was sequenced for a study of blood T cell repertoires in COVID-19. V was shortened by 3 bases and J by 7 bases, with 13 bases between the two germline ends. Germline CDR1 LNHDA, CDR2 SQIVND (reference sequence). The CDR3 totals 15 residues. Here immunoSEQ multiplex PCR was the method, and the copy in TCRdb shows in-frame clones only, minus some. The table includes about 50,000 clones, around 93% detected once. This clonotype was sampled from a man aged 45-65 years with active COVID-19. The sample taken for sequencing was peripheral blood. The chain combines TRBV19 with TRBJ1-6; D may be TRBD1 (6 bases). The CDR3 sequence is CASSINRDTNSPLHF. CDR3 coding DNA: TGTGCCAGTAGTATCAACAGGGACACGAATTCACCCCTCCACTTT. The entire variable domain, with the rest obtained from reference TRBV19 and TRBJ1-6, is as follows: DGGITQSPKYLFRKEGQNVTLSCEQNLNHDAMYWYRQDPGQGLRLIYYSQIVNDFQKGDIAEGYSVSREKKESFPLTVTSAQKNPTAFYLCASSINRDTNSPLHFGNGTRLTVT.